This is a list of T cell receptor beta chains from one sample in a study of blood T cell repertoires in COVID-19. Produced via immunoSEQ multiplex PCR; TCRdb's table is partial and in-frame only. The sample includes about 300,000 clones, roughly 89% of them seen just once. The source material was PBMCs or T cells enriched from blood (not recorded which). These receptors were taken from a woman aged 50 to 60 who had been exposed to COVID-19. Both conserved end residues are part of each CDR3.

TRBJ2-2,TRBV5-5,CASSPRQGTSGLTGELFF
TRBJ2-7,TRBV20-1,CSASAVAGYEQYF
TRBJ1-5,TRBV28,CASTTPSPPGQHF
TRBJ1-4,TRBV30,CAGMRRDTTNEKLFF
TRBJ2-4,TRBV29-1,CSVRGVQNIQYF
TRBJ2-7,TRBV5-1,CASSPGQGKDEQYF
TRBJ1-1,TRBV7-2,CASSRRQGGTEAFF
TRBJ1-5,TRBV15,CATSRVPQGNQPQHF
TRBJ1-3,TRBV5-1,CASSLAPGEGNTIYF
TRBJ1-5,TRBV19,CASSIDGSGVQPQHF
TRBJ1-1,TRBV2,CASSDDRNTEAFF
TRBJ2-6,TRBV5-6,CASSASTGMVSGANVLTF
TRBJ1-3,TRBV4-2,CASSQEQSSGNTIYF
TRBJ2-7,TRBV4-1,CASSQDSRGPYEQYF
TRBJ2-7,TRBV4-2,CASSQDYEGANPRGGQYF
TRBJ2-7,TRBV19,CASTFGVGASYEQYF
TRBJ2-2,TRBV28,CASSWTSGFTGELFF
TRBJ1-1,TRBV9,CASTPSQMNTEAFF
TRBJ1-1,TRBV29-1,CSVARGIMNTEAFF
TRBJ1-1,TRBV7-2,CASSSRGTKSAFF
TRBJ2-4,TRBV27,CASSSRQGIGKDIQYF
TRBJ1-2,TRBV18,CASSDPPTGYSNYGYTF
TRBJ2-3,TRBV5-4,CASSSGGPGRADTQYF